Given below is one T cell receptor (beta chain) in context. Its antigen specificity is not known. No much larger clonotype is one base removed from it; base qualities were not supplied. Library preparation employed the immunoSEQ multiplex PCR assay. The table comes from immuneACCESS by way of TCRdb, which keeps in-frame sequences with V and J called. Part of the clones is missing from these tables; in studies checked, under half for an unresolved V gene and the rest for unknown reasons. This sample holds more than 90,000 clones; about 94% were observed only once. More than 1.5% of the sample is held by the ten biggest clonotypes. The sample originates from a study of T cell changes during pregnancy in multiple sclerosis (dated by TCRdb to between 2017 and 2020). Study-level background: In women with multiple sclerosis, the researchers looked at how the T cell repertoire shifted as pregnancy progressed.

The source was peripheral blood, collected in the third trimester of pregnancy. This TCR came from a female donor with multiple sclerosis, enrolled in a pregnancy study.

For the CDR3, the sequence is CASSPGTDSGNTIYF. The nucleotide sequence reads TGCGCCAGCAGTCCGGGGACAGACTCTGGAAACACCATATATTTT. The rearrangement joined TRBV10-2 to TRBJ1-3; 7 of the junction bases match TRBD1. V trim: 5 bases; J trim: 0 bases; unmatched bases: 4. CDR1 WSHSY and CDR2 SAAADI are derived from the germline V gene. The CDR3 sequence holds 15 residues, the cysteine and phenylalanine included. CDR3 DNA only is kept here, 45 bases in frame from base 1.